A single sample is the source of the 32 T cell receptor beta chains below, sequenced in a study of OX40 agonist ivuxolimab in advanced cancers. The assay was immunoSEQ multiplex PCR, and TCRdb's table has in-frame clones only and misses some. The sample holds 35,000 to 45,000 clones, approximately 86% seen once. The specimen comprised CD4+ or CD8+ T cells sorted from blood, sampled in a trial of the OX40 agonist ivuxolimab. These receptors were collected from an adult with an advanced solid tumor such as melanoma, head and neck, liver or kidney cancer.

The CDR3, as DNA: TGCGCCAGCAGCCAAGATGAGACAGGGACAGGGAACGAGCAGTACGTC. It translates to CASSQDETGTGNEQYV. The chain couples TRBV4-3 to TRBJ2-7, with 9 bases aligning to TRBD1. Germline CDR1 and CDR2: LGHNA and YSLEER. V shed 0 bases, J shed 5 bases, and the junction held 8 bases outside the gene matches. The CDR3 extends over 16 amino acids.

This chain uses TRBV7-3 with TRBJ2-3; D gene ambiguous. Trimming pared 3 bases from V and 0 bases from J, leaving 19 bases between. The CDR3 has 18 residues. Germline V gives CDR1 SGHTA, CDR2 FQGTGA. CDR3 loop: CASSFTTRAIKSTDTQYF. The CDR3, as DNA: TGTGCCAGCAGCTTTACGACTCGGGCCATCAAGAGCACAGATACGCAGTATTTT.

The V call is TRBV27, the J call TRBJ2-5, with 11 nucleotides matching TRBD2. Germline V gene data show CDR1 as MNHEY and CDR2 as SMNVEV (reference sequence). The CDR3 covers 18 residues. Trimming cost V 2 bases and J 4 bases; bases outside gene matches: 12. The CDR3 spells CASSLRGASGGPGETQYF. Here the CDR3 DNA reads TGTGCCAGCAGTTTAAGGGGGGCTAGCGGGGGGCCAGGAGAGACCCAGTACTTC.

This chain connects TRBV2 to TRBJ2-3, with 12 bases matching TRBD2. J gave up 6 bases and V 7 bases, and 11 bases lay outside the gene matches. Germline CDR1 and CDR2: SNHLY and FYNNEI. The CDR3 runs 16 residues. The CDR3 loop reads CASIVTSGRQADTQYF. CDR3 sequence (DNA): TGTGCCAGCATCGTGACTAGCGGGAGACAAGCGGATACGCAGTATTTT.

V usage is TRBV7-3 and J usage is TRBJ2-1; D is possibly TRBD1 (5 bases). This CDR3 contains 12 residues. Germline V CDR1 and CDR2: SGHTA, FQGTGA. Trimming pared 2 bases from V and 7 bases from J, leaving 6 bases between. This CDR3 is CASSLGANEQFF. The CDR3, as DNA: TGTGCCAGCAGCTTAGGGGCTAATGAGCAGTTCTTC.

V gene TRBV7-6 combines with J gene TRBJ2-4; 9 nucleotides match TRBD1. Germline values: CDR1 SGHVS, CDR2 FNYEAQ. V gave up 6 bases and J gave up 0 bases; unmatched junction bases: 6. The CDR3 is 16 amino acids. CDR3 loop: CASSTGGHGAKNIQYF. The CDR3 bases are TGTGCCAGCAGTACAGGGGGCCATGGAGCCAAAAACATTCAGTACTTC.

Points on this clone: An end of the junction does not agree with germline; a read error may underlie this. The chain uses TRBV6-8 and TRBJ2-3; 7 nucleotides align to TRBD1. The CDR3 loop spans 14 amino acids. CDR1 MNHGY and CDR2 SAAAGT come from the germline V gene. Here the CDR3 DNA reads TGTGCCGGCAGTATTCGGGACAGAAAAGGCACGCAGTATTTT. This translates into CAGSIRDRKGTQYF.

The chain employs TRBV9 and TRBJ2-7; D ambiguous. The CDR3 loop spans 14 amino acids. Trimming left V 4 bases short and J 0 bases short, with 11 bases between. The V gene's germline CDR1 is SGDLS and CDR2 YYNGEE. CDR3 region: CASSPMTYSYEQYF. CDR3 bases: TGTGCCAGCAGCCCGATGACTTACTCCTACGAGCAGTACTTC.

The chain joins TRBV4-1 to TRBJ1-1; D uncertain. Trimming left V 1 base short and J 4 bases short, with 7 bases between. Looked up from germline, CDR1 is MGHRA and CDR2 is YSYEKL. The CDR3 spans 13 residues. CDR3 loop: CASSQVEVTEAFF. The CDR3 DNA reads TGCGCCAGCAGCCAAGTGGAGGTCACTGAAGCTTTCTTT.

V is TRBV13 and J is TRBJ1-6, with a possible D match to TRBD1 (6 bases). V was pared by 0 bases and J by 0 bases, with 12 bases between. The length of the CDR3 is 18 residues. CDR1 PRHDT and CDR2 FYEKMQ come from the germline V gene (reference sequence). CDR3 coding DNA: TGTGCCAGCAGCTTAGGGGGGGGGCTGAGCTCCTATAATTCACCCCTCCACTTT. Its translation is CASSLGGGLSSYNSPLHF. Variable domain in full (rest from reference TRBV13 and TRBJ1-6): AAGVIQSPRHLIKEKRETATLKCYPIPRHDTVYWYQQGPGQDPQFLISFYEKMQSDKGSIPDRFSAQQFSDYHSELNMSSLELGDSALYFCASSLGGGLSSYNSPLHFGNGTRLTVT.

V usage is TRBV27 and J usage is TRBJ1-5; no firm D call. Looked up from germline, CDR1 is MNHEY and CDR2 is SMNVEV (reference sequence). The germline V and J ends were trimmed by 3 bases and 0 bases, with 9 bases remaining between them. CDR3 length: 15 residues. CDR3 residues: CASSFGQYSNQPQHF. CDR3 in DNA: TGTGCCAGCAGTTTTGGTCAGTATAGCAATCAGCCCCAGCATTTT.

By frequency in the sample, this clone is medium-sized (0.01 to 0.1%). J is TRBJ2-1 and V is TRBV30; D not certain. Per the germline V gene, CDR1 is GTSNPN and CDR2 is SVGIG (reference sequence). V was clipped by 0 bases and J by 6 bases, with 15 bases between them. The CDR3 extends over 15 amino acids. CDR3 amino acids: CAWSVRTSYSNEQFF. CDR3 DNA sequence: TGTGCCTGGAGTGTAAGGACCTCATATTCCAATGAGCAGTTCTTC.

The V call is TRBV27, the J call TRBJ2-5; D unclear. Trimming removed 2 bases at V and 0 bases at J, with 10 bases between. This CDR3 has 15 amino acids. Germline CDR1 is MNHEY and CDR2 is SMNVEV (reference sequence). The CDR3 DNA is TGTGCCAGCAGTTTAACAACCTCGTACCAAGAGACCCAGTACTTC. It yields the protein CASSLTTSYQETQYF.

The J gene is TRBJ1-2, the V gene TRBV5-1; TRBD1 might be the D (6 bases). The CDR3 sequence is 17 residues long. The germline gives CDR1 SGHRS, CDR2 YFSETQ. V was clipped by 4 bases and J by 0 bases, with 19 bases between them. In DNA, the CDR3 is TGCGCCAGCAGCCCGGGACAAGTAGGGGAAACTAACTATGGCTACACCTTC. Encoded protein: CASSPGQVGETNYGYTF.

Only a few counts were recorded for this clone. The chain joins TRBV4-3 to TRBJ2-7, with D uncertain. Between the trimmed V and J ends, which lost 0 bases and 6 bases, there was a span of 15 bases. This CDR3 region has 15 residues. Germline loops: CDR1 LGHNA, CDR2 YSLEER. In DNA form, the CDR3 reads TGCGCCAGCAGCCAAGATAAAAGGGCCCTGGGCGAGCAGTACTTC. This sequence encodes CASSQDKRALGEQYF.

The V gene is TRBV5-6, the J gene TRBJ2-5, with a tentative D call TRBD1 (6 bases). Trimming took 2 bases from V and 5 from J, leaving 16 bases between them. This CDR3 contains 15 residues. Germline V gene sequence: CDR1 SGHDT, CDR2 YYEEEE. The CDR3 loop is CASSFPRGWEETQYF. The CDR3 DNA sequence: TGTGCCAGCAGCTTCCCCAGGGGCTGGGAGGAGACCCAGTACTTC.

Concerning this clone itself: Germline and junction disagree at one end, which may indicate a read error. The chain links TRBV7-1 to TRBJ2-1; D not resolved. TRBV7-1 is known as an ORF, though its function is uncertain. This CDR3 contains 14 residues. The CDR3 DNA reads as TGTGCCAGCAGCTCTCTGGGCTCCAACAATGAGCAGTTCTTC. Residues: CASSSLGSNNEQFF.

V gene TRBV28 combines with J gene TRBJ1-4, with D uncertain. V gave up 3 bases and J gave up 3 bases, with 11 bases separating them. The CDR3 has 15 residues. The germline CDR1 and CDR2 sequences are MDHEN and SYDVKM. CDR3 in amino acids: CASSLTQASNEKLFF. In DNA, the CDR3 is TGTGCCAGCAGTTTGACGCAGGCCTCTAATGAAAAACTGTTTTTT.

The chain links TRBV6-1 to TRBJ1-1; D remains unclear. The V end lost 2 bases, the J end lost 7 bases, and 17 bases lay between the germline ends. Germline V CDR1 and CDR2: MNHNS, SASEGT. The CDR3 spans 15 residues. DNA for the CDR3: TGTGCCAGCAGTGAAACTTCACCGGCGTGGGGTGAAGCTTTCTTT. This translates into CASSETSPAWGEAFF.

This clone is labeled medium-sized (0.01 to 0.1%). The chain combines TRBV10-2 with TRBJ2-3; tentative D call: TRBD2 (6 bases). The length of the CDR3 is 14 residues. V lost 3 bases and J 1 base, leaving 8 bases between the germline ends. Germline V gene sequence: CDR1 WSHSY, CDR2 SAAADI. In nucleotides, the CDR3 is TGCGCCAGCAGTGATAGCGGACGCACAGATACGCAGTATTTT. Translation: CASSDSGRTDTQYF.

This sequence joins TRBV7-3 and TRBJ1-1; D uncertain. This CDR3 contains 17 residues. CDR1 SGHTA and CDR2 FQGTGA come from the germline V gene. The V end was cut by 5 bases, the J end by 0 bases, with 19 bases between. In nucleotides, the CDR3 is TGTGCCAGCAGCCTTTTGCGCAGAGGGATTATGAACACTGAAGCTTTCTTT. Translating it yields CASSLLRRGIMNTEAFF. Complete variable domain (other parts from reference TRBV7-3 and TRBJ1-1): GAGVSQTPSNKVTEKGKYVELRCDPISGHTALYWYRQSLGQGPEFLIYFQGTGAADDSGLPNDRFFAVRPEGSVSTLKIQRTERGDSAVYLCASSLLRRGIMNTEAFFGQGTRLTVV.

V is TRBV9 and J is TRBJ2-1; TRBD1 is a possible D gene (6 bases). CDR3 size: 15 residues. Germline CDR1 SGDLS, CDR2 YYNGEE. Trimming removed 0 bases at V and 3 bases at J, with 10 bases between. The CDR3 loop reads CASSVGGGDYNEQFF. The CDR3, as DNA: TGTGCCAGCAGCGTAGGAGGGGGAGACTACAATGAGCAGTTCTTC.

The chain combines TRBV28 with TRBJ1-5; no definite D call. The CDR3 length is 15 residues. In germline, CDR1 is MDHEN, CDR2 SYDVKM. Deletions cut 5 bases from V and 5 bases from J, with 16 bases between. In nucleotides, the CDR3 is TGTGCCAGCAGTCGAGCCGGGCCCTCCTATCAGCCCCAGCATTTT. Translating it yields CASSRAGPSYQPQHF.

This chain joins TRBV6-6 and TRBJ1-2; 8 nucleotides align to TRBD1. V trimming: 10 bases; J trimming: 8 bases; junction bases outside the gene matches: 9. Germline CDR1 MNHNY, CDR2 SVGAGI (reference sequence). The CDR3 has 12 amino acids. The chain's CDR3 is CATLTGADGYTF. CDR3 DNA sequence: TGTGCCACCCTGACAGGGGCGGACGGCTACACCTTC.

This clone was counted once. The chain recombines TRBV7-9 with TRBJ2-7, with TRBD1 as a possible D gene (5 bases). Trimming took 5 bases from V and 0 from J, leaving 14 bases between them. Germline V CDR1 and CDR2: SEHNR, FQNEAQ (reference sequence). The CDR3 spans 15 residues. The CDR3 spells CASSQDRSSSYEQYF. Here the CDR3 DNA reads TGTGCCAGCAGCCAAGACAGATCAAGCTCCTACGAGCAGTACTTC.

The V gene is TRBV14, the J gene TRBJ1-1, with D tentatively TRBD1 (6 bases). CDR3 length equals 16 residues. Germline V gives CDR1 SGHDN, CDR2 FVKESK. The ends were cut back, 3 bases at V and 0 bases at J, with 14 bases in the middle. Here the CDR3 DNA reads TGTGCCAGCAGCCATCTACCCCAGGGGATGAACACTGAAGCTTTCTTT. The encoded protein is CASSHLPQGMNTEAFF.

This clone was recorded only once. The chain joins TRBV27 to TRBJ2-1; D is tentatively TRBD1 or TRBD2 (5 bases each). CDR1 and CDR2 (germline): MNHEY, SMNVEV (reference sequence). CDR3 size: 15 residues. The V and J ends lost 3 bases and 5 bases respectively, with 14 bases between them. The DNA of the CDR3 is TGTGCCAGCAGTTTTGTGGGGGTGGGGAACAATGAGCAGTTCTTC. Encoded protein: CASSFVGVGNNEQFF.

The chain joins TRBV15 to TRBJ2-1; possible D gene TRBD1, 6 bases. CDR1 LNHNV and CDR2 YYDKDF come from the germline V gene (reference sequence). The CDR3 consists of 16 residues. V was cut by 0 bases and J by 6 bases, with 15 bases left in between. The CDR3 is CATSRDRGGPGNEQFF. The CDR3 coding sequence is TGTGCCACCAGCAGAGATCGAGGGGGACCTGGCAATGAGCAGTTCTTC.

The chain's CDR3 is CASSRRARTVNYGYTF. The DNA of the CDR3 is TGTGCCAGCAGCCGCCGAGCCCGCACAGTGAACTATGGCTACACCTTC. This chain links TRBV27 with TRBJ1-2; D is uncertain. The CDR3 sequence is 16 residues long. V was shortened by 6 bases and J by 2 bases, with 19 bases between the two germline ends. Per the germline V gene, CDR1 is MNHEY and CDR2 is SMNVEV (reference sequence).

The chain has TRBV5-1 and TRBJ1-3; D gene unclear. Germline loops: CDR1 SGHRS, CDR2 YFSETQ. V lost 2 bases, J lost 7 bases, and 4 bases lay in between. The CDR3 spans 11 residues. CDR3 region: CASSFENTIYF. The CDR3 DNA reads as TGCGCCAGCAGCTTTGAGAACACCATATATTTT.

This clone is categorized as medium-sized. The rearrangement uses TRBV4-2 and TRBJ1-5, with D possibly TRBD1 on 6 matching bases. V lost 0 bases to trimming and J lost 2 bases, with 11 bases between them. Germline assignment: CDR1 LGHNA and CDR2 YNFKEQ. The CDR3 sequence is 16 residues long. CDR3 protein: CASSQEQGYGNQPQHF. In DNA form, the CDR3 reads TGTGCCAGCAGCCAAGAACAGGGATACGGCAATCAGCCCCAGCATTTT.

The sample holds one count of this clone. The chain links TRBV6-5 to TRBJ1-2, with TRBD1 identical over 8 bases. Germline CDR1 and CDR2: MNHEY and SVGAGI. The J segment lost 6 bases and the V segment lost 4 bases, leaving 4 bases of the junction unmatched. The CDR3 extends over 13 amino acids. Written as DNA, the CDR3 is TGTGCCAGCAGTTGGACAGGGTGGGATGGCTACACCTTC. Its protein is CASSWTGWDGYTF.